The 10 T cell receptor beta chains reported below all come from one sample, sequenced in a study of blood T cells in healthy people across ages. The use of a sample-barcoded 5' primer and a J-beta primer mix characterized a second PCR of 7 to 11 cycles. MiXCR, applied by TCRdb to the 5' RACE reads, yields one record per CDR3 protein. The table has around 900,000 distinct CDR3 sequences, under 30% seen once. The specimen was blood. All receptors derive from a woman of 80 years or more in good health.

The table lists this clonotype with a few counts. The J gene is TRBJ2-4, the V gene TRBV6-2 or TRBV6-3; 10 nucleotides align to TRBD2. The germline CDR1 and CDR2 sequences are MNHEY and SVGEGT. The junction had 11 bases not matched to a gene; V was cut back by 5 bases and J by 13 bases. The CDR3 has 14 amino acids. For the CDR3, the DNA is TGTGCCAGCAGTAGCGGGGGGGCCTATCATGAGCAGTACTTC. Amino acids: CASSSGGAYHEQYF.

V gene TRBV2 combines with J gene TRBJ1-1, with TRBD1 matching over 8 bases. Trimming took 3 bases from V and 0 from J; bases not matched to a gene: 3. The germline V gene encodes CDR1 SNHLY and CDR2 FYNNEI. The CDR3 runs 15 residues. In DNA form, the CDR3 reads TGTGCCAGCAGTGACGACAGGGGATTGAACACTGAAGCTTTCTTT. Translation gives CASSDDRGLNTEAFF.

This clonotype was detected only a few times. Just one base apart from a much larger clone, this may be a read error. J is TRBJ2-1 and V is TRBV7-9; D ambiguous. The CDR3 is made up of 15 amino acids. Germline-derived CDR1 and CDR2 are SEHNR and FQNEAQ (reference sequence). The CDR3 is CTSSAYPRLGNEQFF. CDR3 bases: TGTACCAGCAGCGCCTATCCGCGGTTGGGAAATGAGCAGTTCTTC.

The table lists this clonotype with a few counts. The CDR3 loop reads CSVLRVADSTEAFF. The CDR3 bases are TGCAGCGTTCTCCGAGTGGCCGATTCCACTGAAGCTTTCTTT. This rearrangement joins TRBV29-1 to TRBJ1-1; D remains ambiguous. There are 14 residues in the CDR3. CDR1 SQVTM and CDR2 ANQGSEA come from the germline V gene. The V and J ends lost 5 bases and 4 bases respectively, with 17 bases between them.

The table lists this clonotype with a few counts. The chain recombines TRBV2 with TRBJ2-6; TRBD1 might be the D (5 bases). Germline V CDR1 and CDR2: SNHLY, FYNNEI. V was pared by 6 bases and J by 0 bases, with 9 bases between. The CDR3 totals 15 residues. CDR3 coding DNA: TGTGCCAGCAGCGAACAGGACTCTGGGGCCAACGTCCTGACTTTC. Translating gives CASSEQDSGANVLTF. Drawing the rest from reference TRBV2 and TRBJ2-6, the complete variable domain is EPEVTQTPSHQVTQMGQEVILRCVPISNHLYFYWYRQILGQKVEFLVSFYNNEISEKSEIFDDQFSVERPDGSNFTLKIRSTKLEDSAMYFCASSEQDSGANVLTFGAGSRLTVL.

This clonotype was counted only a few times. The rearrangement uses TRBV18 and TRBJ2-1; D possibly corresponds to TRBD2 (6 bases). Germline V lookup: CDR1 KGHSH, CDR2 LQKENI. CDR3 length equals 14 residues. The V gene lost 2 bases and the J gene lost 11 bases, with 16 bases spanning the gap. Here the CDR3 DNA reads TGTGCCAGCTCACCATGGGAGGACCCCTCTAAGCAGTTCTTC. This codes for CASSPWEDPSKQFF.

This clonotype was seen repeatedly, ten times or more. The chain is built from TRBV5-1 and TRBJ2-1; 7 positions match TRBD2. Germline CDR1 is SGHRS and CDR2 is YFSETQ. CDR3 length: 16 amino acids. Germline trimming cut 0 bases from V and 3 bases from J; bases unmatched to any gene: 6. CDR3 protein: CASSLALGGDYNEQFF. CDR3 coding DNA: TGCGCCAGCAGCTTGGCTTTGGGGGGGGACTACAATGAGCAGTTCTTC.

As DNA, the CDR3 is TGCAGTGCTAGGACCCTTGAGACCCAGTACTTC. It encodes CSARTLETQYF. The V gene is TRBV20-1, the J gene TRBJ2-7; D remains unclear. The tail of the sequence fits TRBJ2-5 better, so the J call may be wrong. CDR1 is DFQATT, CDR2 SNEGSKA, per germline (reference sequence). This CDR3 region has 11 residues.

In regard to this clonotype: Since a much larger clone is just one base distant, this may be a read error. This chain joins TRBV20-1 and TRBJ2-7; D not certain. Germline lookup yields CDR1 DFQATT and CDR2 SNEGSKA (reference sequence). The length of the CDR3 is 14 residues. The V end lost 0 bases, the J end lost 7 bases, and 16 bases lay between the germline ends. The CDR3 nucleotides are TGCAGTGCTAGAGATCTGTTAACCTACAATGAGCAGTACTTC. Translating gives CSARDLLTYNEQYF.

In this sample, this clonotype turned up many times. The chain joins TRBV5-1 to TRBJ2-1, with 14 positions matching TRBD2. The V segment lost 2 bases and the J segment 5 bases; nucleotides outside the gene matches: 6. The germline gives CDR1 SGHRS, CDR2 YFSETQ. The CDR3 is made up of 17 amino acids. The CDR3 nucleotides read TGCGCCAGCAGCTTCGTGACTAGCGGGGGGGCGGACAATGAGCAGTTCTTC. It codes for CASSFVTSGGADNEQFF.